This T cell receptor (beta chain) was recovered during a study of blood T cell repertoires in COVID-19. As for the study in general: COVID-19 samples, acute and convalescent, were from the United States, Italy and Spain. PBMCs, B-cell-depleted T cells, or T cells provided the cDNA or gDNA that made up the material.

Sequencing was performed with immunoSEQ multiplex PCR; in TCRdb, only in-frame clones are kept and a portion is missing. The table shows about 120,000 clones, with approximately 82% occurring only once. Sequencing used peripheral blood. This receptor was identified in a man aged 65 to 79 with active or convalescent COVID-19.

CDR3 bases: TGTGCCTGGAGTGAGAGTCTAACTGCGAACACCGGGGAGCTGTTTTTT. This gives the protein CAWSESLTANTGELFF. The chain joins TRBV30 to TRBJ2-2; D gene unclear. The CDR3 is 16 amino acids. The germline V and J ends were trimmed by 1 base and 0 bases, with 12 bases remaining between them. Germline lookup yields CDR1 GTSNPN and CDR2 SVGIG (reference sequence).